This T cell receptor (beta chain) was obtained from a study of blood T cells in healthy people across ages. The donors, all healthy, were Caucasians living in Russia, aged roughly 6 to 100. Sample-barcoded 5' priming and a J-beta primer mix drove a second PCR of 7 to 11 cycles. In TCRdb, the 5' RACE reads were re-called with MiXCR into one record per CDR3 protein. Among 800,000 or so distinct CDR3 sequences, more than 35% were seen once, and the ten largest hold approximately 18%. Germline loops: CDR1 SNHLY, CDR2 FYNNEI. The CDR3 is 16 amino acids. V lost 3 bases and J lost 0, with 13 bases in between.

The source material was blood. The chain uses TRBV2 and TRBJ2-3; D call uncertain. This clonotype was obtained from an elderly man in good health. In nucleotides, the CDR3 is TGTGCCAGCAGTGATAGAGACACCTCTAGCACAGATACGCAGTATTTT. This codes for CASSDRDTSSTDTQYF.